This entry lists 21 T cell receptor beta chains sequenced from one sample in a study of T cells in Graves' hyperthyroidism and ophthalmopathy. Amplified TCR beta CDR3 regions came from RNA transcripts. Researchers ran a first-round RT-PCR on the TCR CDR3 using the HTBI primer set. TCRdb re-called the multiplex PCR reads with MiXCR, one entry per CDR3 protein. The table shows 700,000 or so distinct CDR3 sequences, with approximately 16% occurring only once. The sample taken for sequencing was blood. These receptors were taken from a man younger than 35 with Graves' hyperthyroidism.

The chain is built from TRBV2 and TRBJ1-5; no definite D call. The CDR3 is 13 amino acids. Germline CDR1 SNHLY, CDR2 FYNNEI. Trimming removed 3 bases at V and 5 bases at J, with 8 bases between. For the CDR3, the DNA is TGTGCCAGCAGTGAGACGAGGGATCAGCCCCAGCATTTT. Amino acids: CASSETRDQPQHF. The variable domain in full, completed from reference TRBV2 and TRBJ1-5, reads EPEVTQTPSHQVTQMGQEVILRCVPISNHLYFYWYRQILGQKVEFLVSFYNNEISEKSEIFDDQFSVERPDGSNFTLKIRSTKLEDSAMYFCASSETRDQPQHFGDGTRLSIL.

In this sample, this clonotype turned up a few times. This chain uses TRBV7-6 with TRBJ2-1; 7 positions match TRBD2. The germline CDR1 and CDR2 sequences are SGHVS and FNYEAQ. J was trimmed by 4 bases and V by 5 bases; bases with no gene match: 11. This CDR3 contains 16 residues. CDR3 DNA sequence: TGTGCCAGCAGCCGACATAGGAGCGGGACTTACAATGAGCAGTTCTTC. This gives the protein CASSRHRSGTYNEQFF.

The CDR3 nucleotides are TGCAGCGTGACACAGGGTACCAATCAGCCCCAGCATTTT. Protein: CSVTQGTNQPQHF. This chain joins TRBV29-1 and TRBJ1-5; the D gene is possibly TRBD1 (6 bases). The V end was cut by 6 bases, the J end by 3 bases, with 12 bases between. Germline values: CDR1 SQVTM, CDR2 ANQGSEA. The CDR3 has 13 amino acids.

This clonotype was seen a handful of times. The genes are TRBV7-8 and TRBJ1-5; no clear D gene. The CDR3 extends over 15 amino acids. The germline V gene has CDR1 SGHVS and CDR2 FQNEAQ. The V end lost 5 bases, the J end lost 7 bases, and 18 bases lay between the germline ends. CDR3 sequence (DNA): TGTGCCAGCAGCCCCAGACCGAATCCAGGACAGCCCCAGCATTTT. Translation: CASSPRPNPGQPQHF.

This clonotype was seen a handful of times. The CDR3 coding sequence is TGTGCCAGCAGCGAAAGAGGACAGGGCTACACCTTC. Amino acids: CASSERGQGYTF. The chain combines TRBV11-3 with TRBJ1-2; maybe TRBD1 (6 bases). Deletions cut 5 bases from V and 8 bases from J, with 12 bases between. This CDR3 has 12 amino acids. Germline CDR1 is SGHNT and CDR2 is YENEEA.

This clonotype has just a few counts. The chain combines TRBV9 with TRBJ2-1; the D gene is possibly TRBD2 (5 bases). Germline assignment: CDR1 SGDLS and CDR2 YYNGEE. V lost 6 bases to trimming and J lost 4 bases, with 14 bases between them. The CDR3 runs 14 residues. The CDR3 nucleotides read TGTGCCAGCACCCCCAGTGGACTTTACAATGAGCAGTTCTTC. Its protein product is CASTPSGLYNEQFF.

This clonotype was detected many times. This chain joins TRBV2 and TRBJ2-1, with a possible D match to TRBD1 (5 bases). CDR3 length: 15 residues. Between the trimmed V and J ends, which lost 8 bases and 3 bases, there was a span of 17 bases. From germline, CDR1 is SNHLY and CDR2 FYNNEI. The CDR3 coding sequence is TGTGCCAGCCTGGCAAATTCGCAGGGCTACAATGAGCAGTTCTTC. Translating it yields CASLANSQGYNEQFF.

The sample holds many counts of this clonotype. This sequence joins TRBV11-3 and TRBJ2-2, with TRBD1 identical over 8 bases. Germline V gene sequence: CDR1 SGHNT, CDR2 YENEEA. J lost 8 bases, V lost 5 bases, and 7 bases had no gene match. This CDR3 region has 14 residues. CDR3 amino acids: CASSLTQGAGELFF. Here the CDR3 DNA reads TGTGCCAGCAGCCTAACCCAGGGGGCGGGGGAGCTGTTTTTT.

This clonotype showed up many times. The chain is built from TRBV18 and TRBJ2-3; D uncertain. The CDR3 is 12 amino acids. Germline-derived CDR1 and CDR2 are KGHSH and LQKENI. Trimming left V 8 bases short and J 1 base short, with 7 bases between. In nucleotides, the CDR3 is TGTGCCAGCAGTTCCCGCACAGATACGCAGTATTTT. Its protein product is CASSSRTDTQYF.

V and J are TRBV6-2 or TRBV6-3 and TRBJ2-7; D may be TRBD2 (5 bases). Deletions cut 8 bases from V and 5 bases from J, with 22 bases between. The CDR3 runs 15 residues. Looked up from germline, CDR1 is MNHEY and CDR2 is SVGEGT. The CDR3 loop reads CASRTFDGLANEQYF. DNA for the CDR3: TGTGCCAGCCGAACTTTCGACGGGCTAGCCAACGAGCAGTACTTC.

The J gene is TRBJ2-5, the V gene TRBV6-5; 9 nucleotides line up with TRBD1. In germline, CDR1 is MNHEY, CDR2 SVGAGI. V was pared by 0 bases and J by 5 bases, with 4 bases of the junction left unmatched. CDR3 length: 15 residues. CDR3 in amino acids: CASSYSGTGKETQYF. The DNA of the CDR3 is TGTGCCAGCAGTTACTCAGGGACAGGGAAGGAGACCCAGTACTTC.

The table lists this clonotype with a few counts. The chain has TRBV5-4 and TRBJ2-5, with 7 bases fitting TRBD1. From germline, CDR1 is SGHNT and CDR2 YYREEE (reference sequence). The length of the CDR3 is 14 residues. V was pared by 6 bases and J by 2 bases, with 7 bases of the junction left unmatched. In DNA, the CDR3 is TGTGCCAGCAAACCCCGGGACAGTCAAGAGACCCAGTACTTC. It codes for CASKPRDSQETQYF.

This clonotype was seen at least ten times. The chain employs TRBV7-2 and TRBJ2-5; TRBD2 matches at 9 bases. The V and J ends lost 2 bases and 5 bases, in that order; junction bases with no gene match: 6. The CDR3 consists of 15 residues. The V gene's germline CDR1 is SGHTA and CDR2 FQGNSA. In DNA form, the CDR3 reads TGTGCCAGCAGCTTACGAGGCGGGAGGGGGGAGACCCAGTACTTC. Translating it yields CASSLRGGRGETQYF.

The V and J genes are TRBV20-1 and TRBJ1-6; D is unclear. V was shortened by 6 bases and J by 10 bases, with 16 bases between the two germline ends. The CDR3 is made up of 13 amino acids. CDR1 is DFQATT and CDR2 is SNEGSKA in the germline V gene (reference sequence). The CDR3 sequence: CSAKESDNSPLHF. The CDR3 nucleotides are TGCAGTGCAAAGGAGTCAGACAACTCACCCCTCCACTTT.

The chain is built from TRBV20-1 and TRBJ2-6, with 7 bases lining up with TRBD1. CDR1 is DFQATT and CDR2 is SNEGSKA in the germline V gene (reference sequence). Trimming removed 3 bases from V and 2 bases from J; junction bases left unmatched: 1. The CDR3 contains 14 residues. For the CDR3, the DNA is TGCAGTGCTAGGACAGGGACTGGGGCCAACGTCCTGACTTTC. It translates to CSARTGTGANVLTF.

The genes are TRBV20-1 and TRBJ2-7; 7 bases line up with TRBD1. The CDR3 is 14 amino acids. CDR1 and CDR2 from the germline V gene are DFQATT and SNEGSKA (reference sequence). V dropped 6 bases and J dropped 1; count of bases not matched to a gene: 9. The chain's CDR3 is CSAKSGTVSYEQYF. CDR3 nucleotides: TGCAGTGCAAAGTCCGGGACAGTTTCCTACGAGCAGTACTTC.

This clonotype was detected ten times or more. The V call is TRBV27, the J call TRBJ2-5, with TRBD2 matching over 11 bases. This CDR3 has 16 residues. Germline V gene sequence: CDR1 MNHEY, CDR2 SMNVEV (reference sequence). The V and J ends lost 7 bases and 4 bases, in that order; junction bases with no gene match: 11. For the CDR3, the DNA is TGTGCCAGCACTTCCATCTCTAGCGGGAGGCGAGAGACCCAGTACTTC. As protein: CASTSISSGRRETQYF.

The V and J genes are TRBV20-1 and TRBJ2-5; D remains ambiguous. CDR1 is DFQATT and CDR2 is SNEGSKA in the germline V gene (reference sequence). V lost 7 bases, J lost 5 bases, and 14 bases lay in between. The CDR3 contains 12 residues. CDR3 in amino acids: CSERLREETQYF. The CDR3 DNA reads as TGCAGTGAAAGACTGCGAGAGGAGACCCAGTACTTC.

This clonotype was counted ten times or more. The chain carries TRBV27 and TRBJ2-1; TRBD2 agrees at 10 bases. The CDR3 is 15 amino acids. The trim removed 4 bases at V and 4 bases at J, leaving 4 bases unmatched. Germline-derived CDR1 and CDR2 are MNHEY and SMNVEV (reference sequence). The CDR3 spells CASSSSGGGYNEQFF. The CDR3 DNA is TGTGCCAGCAGTTCCAGCGGGGGGGGTTACAATGAGCAGTTCTTC.

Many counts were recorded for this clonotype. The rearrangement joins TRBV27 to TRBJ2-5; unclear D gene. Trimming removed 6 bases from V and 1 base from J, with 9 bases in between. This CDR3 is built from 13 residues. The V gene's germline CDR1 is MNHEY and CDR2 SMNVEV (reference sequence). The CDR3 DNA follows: TGTGCCAGCAGGGAGTGGCCCCAAGAGACCCAGTACTTC. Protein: CASREWPQETQYF.

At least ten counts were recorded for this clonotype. In nucleotides, the CDR3 is TGTGCCAGCAGTTTATCCCTGGGACTAGCGGGAGGCCCGAACACCGGGGAGCTGTTTTTT. This gives the protein CASSLSLGLAGGPNTGELFF. V usage is TRBV27 and J usage is TRBJ2-2; 15 nucleotides match TRBD2. Trimming cost V 0 bases and J 0 bases; bases outside gene matches: 5. The CDR3 runs to 20 residues. CDR1 MNHEY and CDR2 SMNVEV come from the germline V gene (reference sequence).